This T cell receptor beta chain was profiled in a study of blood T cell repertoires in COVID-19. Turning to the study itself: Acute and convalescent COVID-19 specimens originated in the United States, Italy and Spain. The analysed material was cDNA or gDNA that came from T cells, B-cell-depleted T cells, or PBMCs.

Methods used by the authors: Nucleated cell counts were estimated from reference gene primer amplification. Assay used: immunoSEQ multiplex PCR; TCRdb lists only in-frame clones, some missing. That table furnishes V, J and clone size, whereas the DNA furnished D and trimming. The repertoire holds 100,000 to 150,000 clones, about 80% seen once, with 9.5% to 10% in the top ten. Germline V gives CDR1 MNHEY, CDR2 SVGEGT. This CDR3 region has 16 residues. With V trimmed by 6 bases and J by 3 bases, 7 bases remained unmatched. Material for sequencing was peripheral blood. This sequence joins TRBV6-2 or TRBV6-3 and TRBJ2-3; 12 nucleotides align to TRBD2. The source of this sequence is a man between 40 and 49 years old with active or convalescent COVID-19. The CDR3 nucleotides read TGTGCCAGCAGCCTGCTAGCGGGGGGGCCAACAGATACGCAGTATTTT. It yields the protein CASSLLAGGPTDTQYF.